One sample yielded the 21 T cell receptor beta chains listed below, sequenced in a study of Graves' ophthalmopathy and Graves' hyperthyroidism (dated by TCRdb to about 2018). The instrument given in TCRdb is Illumina HiSeq 2000. For repertoire sequencing, the TCR beta CDR3 regions were amplified from RNA transcripts. The first round was an RT-PCR using HTBI primers with the Qiagen OneStep RT-PCR kit, and this first round was followed by a second-round multiplex PCR, then size selection and purification. TCRdb reworked the public reads: Q25 trimming with fastp, MiXCR clone assembly, productive beta chains retained. When rows share a CDR3 protein, they turn into one entry using the most common DNA and genes. The sample has hundreds of thousands of distinct CDR3 sequences on record, about a fifth of them singletons. The leading ten clones occupy more than 5.5% of the sample. The material sequenced was peripheral blood. The source of these receptors is a woman aged 18-29 years with stable Graves' hyperthyroidism. Some clones in this sample may be carry-over from other donors' samples. Donor details come from another sample of the same person, matched by shared clones.

The genes are TRBV2 and TRBJ2-5; 8 positions agree with TRBD2. The CDR3 has 13 residues. Germline V gene data show CDR1 as SNHLY and CDR2 as FYNNEI. Losses at the gene ends were 10 bases for V and 5 bases for J; bases not matched to a gene: 9. The CDR3 sequence is CAMLAGPGETQYF. Here the CDR3 DNA reads TGTGCCATGTTAGCGGGGCCGGGGGAGACCCAGTACTTC.

This clonotype was detected only a few times. The junction shows a germline mismatch at one end, possibly a read error. The genes are TRBV28 and TRBJ2-7; D possibly corresponds to TRBD2 (5 bases). The germline gives CDR1 MDHEN, CDR2 SYDVKM. The CDR3 contains 11 residues. The CDR3 nucleotides are TGTGCCAGCAGTTTTGACTACGAGCAGTGCTTC. It translates to CASSFDYEQCF.

This clonotype has at least ten counts. The rearrangement uses TRBV24-1 and TRBJ1-2; TRBD1 might be the D (6 bases). Trimming removed 4 bases from V and 6 bases from J, with 14 bases in between. Germline CDR1 is KGHDR and CDR2 is SFDVKD. There are 14 residues in the CDR3. The CDR3 loop reads CATSEPTGDHGYTF. CDR3 DNA sequence: TGTGCCACCAGTGAGCCGACAGGTGATCATGGCTACACCTTC.

This clonotype has just a few counts. The genes are TRBV3-1 and TRBJ2-7; D is undetermined. V lost 2 bases, J lost 7 bases, and 6 bases lay in between. Germline-derived CDR1 and CDR2 are LGHDT and YNNKEL (reference sequence). The CDR3 has 11 residues. This chain's CDR3 is CASSQSGEQYF. In DNA form, the CDR3 reads TGTGCCAGCAGCCAATCGGGTGAGCAGTACTTC.

The chain couples TRBV12-3 or TRBV12-4 to TRBJ2-5; D is tentatively TRBD1 or TRBD2 (6 bases each). This CDR3 is built from 12 residues. The CDR3 spells CAAGGGSETQYF. CDR3 DNA sequence: TGTGCGGCCGGAGGGGGGTCAGAGACCCAGTACTTC.

Many counts were recorded for this clonotype. V is TRBV2 and J is TRBJ1-5, with 7 bases identical to TRBD1. The CDR3 spans 13 residues. CDR1 and CDR2 (germline): SNHLY, FYNNEI. Trimming took 5 bases from V and 7 from J; bases not matched to a gene: 5. CDR3 sequence (DNA): TGTGCCAGCAGTTGGGAGGGGGCCCAGCCCCAGCATTTT. Protein: CASSWEGAQPQHF.

There are many counts of this clonotype. This chain connects TRBV12-3 or TRBV12-4 to TRBJ1-5, with 12 bases aligning to TRBD1. There are 16 residues in the CDR3. J gave up 5 bases and V 6 bases, and 8 bases lay outside the gene matches. The CDR3 protein is CASSKGTGGRDQPQHF. In nucleotides, the CDR3 is TGTGCCAGCAGCAAAGGGACAGGGGGCAGAGATCAGCCCCAGCATTTT.

In this sample, this clonotype turned up many times. The rearrangement uses TRBV7-8 and TRBJ1-2; 9 nucleotides match TRBD1. With 5 bases clipped from V and 4 bases from J, the junction kept 5 bases outside the gene matches. The CDR3 length is 14 residues. In germline, CDR1 is SGHVS, CDR2 FQNEAQ. In DNA form, the CDR3 reads TGTGCCAGCAGCCGGAGGACAGGGGTCTATGGCTACACCTTC. Protein sequence: CASSRRTGVYGYTF.

Ten or more counts support this clonotype. J is TRBJ2-2 and V is TRBV5-6; D is unclear. Germline lookup yields CDR1 SGHDT and CDR2 YYEEEE. The ends were cut back, 1 base at V and 4 bases at J, with 5 bases in the middle. The CDR3 sequence is 13 residues long. DNA of the CDR3: TGTGCCAGCAGCTTGATTCTCACCGGGGAGCTGTTTTTT. The encoded protein is CASSLILTGELFF.

The table lists this clonotype with a few counts. The V call is TRBV2, the J call TRBJ2-4; TRBD1 might be the D (6 bases). Germline loops: CDR1 SNHLY, CDR2 FYNNEI. Deletions cut 10 bases from V and 0 bases from J, with 16 bases between. CDR3 length equals 15 residues. CDR3 DNA sequence: TGTGCCACAGGGGAGCAGCTTATAGCCAAAAACATTCAGTACTTC. It translates to CATGEQLIAKNIQYF.

This clonotype came up many times. J is TRBJ1-1 and V is TRBV6-5, with D hard to call. CDR1 and CDR2 from the germline V gene are MNHEY and SVGAGI. Between the trimmed V and J ends, which lost 2 bases and 1 base, there was a span of 14 bases. The CDR3 runs 16 residues. The CDR3 is CASSYIPLWENTEAFF. As DNA, the CDR3 is TGTGCCAGCAGTTACATCCCACTTTGGGAGAACACTGAAGCTTTCTTT.

This clonotype has at least ten counts. This rearrangement joins TRBV28 to TRBJ2-7, with D uncertain. Trimming stripped 3 bases from V and 0 bases from J, with 6 bases between. The length of the CDR3 is 13 residues. CDR1 and CDR2 (germline): MDHEN, SYDVKM. CDR3 DNA: TGTGCCAGCAGTTTCCCCCTCTCCTACGAGCAGTACTTC. Its protein product is CASSFPLSYEQYF.

This clonotype was detected only a few times. The genes are TRBV12-3 or TRBV12-4 and TRBJ2-7, with TRBD1 matching over 8 bases. This CDR3 contains 14 residues. V trimming: 3 bases; J trimming: 4 bases; junction bases outside the gene matches: 5. The CDR3 spells CASSFRTGLYEQYF. The CDR3 DNA sequence: TGTGCCAGCAGTTTCAGGACAGGGCTTTACGAGCAGTACTTC.

This chain links TRBV20-1 with TRBJ1-2; D remains unclear. The CDR3 runs 11 residues. Germline-derived CDR1 and CDR2 are DFQATT and SNEGSKA (reference sequence). Trimming removed 2 bases at V and 4 bases at J, with 5 bases between. The CDR3 protein is CSARLIYGYTF. Written as DNA, the CDR3 is TGCAGTGCTAGACTGATCTATGGCTACACCTTC.

This clonotype was seen ten or more times. The chain couples TRBV3-1 to TRBJ2-7; possible D gene TRBD2, 5 bases. The V gene's germline CDR1 is LGHDT and CDR2 YNNKEL (reference sequence). With 1 base removed from V and 4 bases from J, the gap between germline ends came to 14 bases. This CDR3 has 15 amino acids. This chain's CDR3 is CASSQAGLALYEQYF. In nucleotides, the CDR3 is TGTGCCAGCAGCCAAGCGGGATTAGCTCTATACGAGCAGTACTTC.

This clonotype appeared a few times. The chain recombines TRBV12-3 or TRBV12-4 with TRBJ2-3; D unresolved. The CDR3 contains 13 residues. Trimming removed 4 bases at V and 4 bases at J, with 9 bases between. CDR3 sequence: CASSYYSPDTQYF. Written as DNA, the CDR3 is TGTGCCAGCAGTTATTATTCCCCAGATACGCAGTATTTT.

This clonotype has at least ten counts. This chain joins TRBV28 and TRBJ1-2, with 9 bases identical to TRBD1. Germline V gene data show CDR1 as MDHEN and CDR2 as SYDVKM. This CDR3 spans 14 amino acids. Germline trimming cut 4 bases from V and 8 bases from J; bases unmatched to any gene: 8. The CDR3 loop reads CASSSLQGARGYTF. The DNA of the CDR3 is TGTGCCAGCAGTTCCTTACAGGGGGCGCGAGGCTACACCTTC.

V usage is TRBV6-1 and J usage is TRBJ1-2; no firm D call. V was trimmed by 4 bases and J by 4 bases, leaving 7 bases between them. Germline CDR1 reads MNHNS; CDR2 reads SASEGT. The CDR3 has 12 residues. The DNA of the CDR3 is TGTGCCAGCAGTGGAGACTTCTATGGCTACACCTTC. Amino acid sequence: CASSGDFYGYTF.

This clonotype was seen ten or more times. This sequence joins TRBV11-1 and TRBJ2-5; D perhaps matches TRBD1 (5 bases). Germline V gives CDR1 SGHAT, CDR2 FQDESV (reference sequence). Trimming shortened V by 5 bases and J by 3 bases, and 31 bases separated the two germline ends. CDR3 length: 20 residues. The DNA for the CDR3 is TGTGCCAGCAGCCGGGTGGTACAGGCCCGACTTGGGGCCATTAAAGAGACCCAGTACTTC. As protein: CASSRVVQARLGAIKETQYF.

This clonotype was recorded many times. The V and J genes are TRBV7-3 and TRBJ1-6; D not resolved. V lost 7 bases, J lost 11 bases, and 15 bases lay in between. Germline CDR1 reads SGHTA; CDR2 reads FQGTGA. The CDR3 extends over 13 amino acids. The CDR3 DNA is TGTGCCAGCATCCTGACCGGCTGGACACCCCTCCACTTT. Its protein is CASILTGWTPLHF.

In nucleotides, the CDR3 is TGCAGTGCTAGAGATGGCGGGAACACCGGGGAGCTGTTTTTT. This encodes CSARDGGNTGELFF. The chain has TRBV20-1 and TRBJ2-2; no reliable D call. The V and J ends lost 0 bases and 1 base respectively, with 6 bases between them. Per germline, CDR1 DFQATT and CDR2 SNEGSKA (reference sequence). The CDR3 runs to 14 residues.